This passage covers 16 T cell receptor beta chains from one sample sequenced in a study of shared clonotypes between healthy human individuals. This table comes from immunoSEQ multiplex PCR, and its TCRdb copy is limited to in-frame clones, with some not included. Of about 2,100,000 clones detected, 85% to 95% appear once; the ten largest clones hold 1.5% to 2%. CD45RO-negative, CCR7-selected cells formed the naive CD8 fraction, which excluded terminally differentiated effector memory CD45RA+ cells. Sample: naive CD8+ T cells from PBMCs. Receptor source: a man aged 18 to 29 in good health. Some clones in this sample may be carry-over from other donors' samples.

This chain connects TRBV11-2 to TRBJ2-3, with 7 nucleotides matching TRBD2. This CDR3 spans 13 amino acids. V was clipped by 10 bases and J by 0 bases; unmatched bases: 4. Germline V gene data show CDR1 as SGHAT and CDR2 as FQNNGV. The CDR3 DNA follows: TGTGCCACACGAGCGGGGAGCACAGATACGCAGTATTTT. Protein: CATRAGSTDTQYF.

The CDR3 region is CASSLGEEGWSNQPQHF. Written as DNA, the CDR3 is TGTGCCAGCAGCTTGGGGGAAGAAGGGTGGAGTAATCAGCCCCAGCATTTT. The chain joins TRBV5-8 to TRBJ1-5, with unresolved D. Looked up from germline, CDR1 is SGHTS and CDR2 is YDEGEE. The CDR3 totals 17 residues. Trimming took 0 bases from V and 4 from J, leaving 17 bases between them.

V and J are TRBV7-6 and TRBJ1-5; 9 nucleotides agree with TRBD1. This CDR3 comprises 14 residues. The V and J ends lost 5 bases and 7 bases, in that order; junction bases with no gene match: 6. Germline values: CDR1 SGHVS, CDR2 FNYEAQ. The CDR3 DNA reads TGTGCCAGCAGCGCCAGACAGGGGGGACAGCCCCAGCATTTT. It is translated as CASSARQGGQPQHF.

This chain uses TRBV29-1 with TRBJ2-7, with D hard to call. The CDR3 has 13 amino acids. CDR1 and CDR2 from the germline V gene are SQVTM and ANQGSEA. V lost 2 bases and J lost 0, with 8 bases in between. For the CDR3, the DNA is TGCAGCGTTGAATTGCCAAACTCCTACGAGCAGTACTTC. Translated, it gives CSVELPNSYEQYF.

The genes are TRBV28 and TRBJ2-1; D is undetermined. Germline loops: CDR1 MDHEN, CDR2 SYDVKM. V was trimmed by 5 bases and J by 2 bases, leaving 10 bases between them. The CDR3 is made up of 14 amino acids. The CDR3 loop reads CASSLPEAYNEQFF. In nucleotides, the CDR3 is TGTGCCAGCAGTCTCCCAGAAGCCTACAATGAGCAGTTCTTC.

This clone was recorded a few times. The V call is TRBV30, the J call TRBJ1-1; the D gene is possibly TRBD1 (5 bases). Trimming pared 5 bases from V and 0 bases from J, leaving 10 bases between. This CDR3 has 13 residues. Per the germline V gene, CDR1 is GTSNPN and CDR2 is SVGIG (reference sequence). Written as DNA, the CDR3 is TGTGCCTGGGGGGCGCTCTTGAACACTGAAGCTTTCTTT. Protein: CAWGALLNTEAFF.

CDR3 bases: TGTGCCAGCAGCAAAGGGGGGCCGCGGGGCACCGGGGAGCTGTTTTTT. Translation: CASSKGGPRGTGELFF. This rearrangement joins TRBV21-1 to TRBJ2-2. TRBV21-1 is a pseudogene locus. CDR3 length: 16 amino acids.

The V gene is TRBV7-6, the J gene TRBJ2-3; D not certain. Germline V gene lookup returns CDR1 SGHVS and CDR2 FNYEAQ. Trimming took off 5 bases at V and 4 bases at J, with 13 bases between the two ends. CDR3 length equals 14 residues. The CDR3 bases are TGTGCCAGCAGCGCAACCTGGGGTCCAGATACGCAGTATTTT. As protein: CASSATWGPDTQYF.

This rearrangement joins TRBV6-5 to TRBJ2-7; 9 nucleotides match TRBD1. The CDR3 runs to 10 residues. Germline V gives CDR1 MNHEY, CDR2 SVGAGI. CDR3 nucleotide sequence: TGTGGGACAGGGGTCTACGAGCAGTACTTC. It yields the protein CGTGVYEQYF.

A note on this clone: The sample contains more than one DNA sequence encoding this CDR3. The chain has TRBV27 and TRBJ2-7; D possibly uses TRBD1 or TRBD2 (5 bases each). This CDR3 has 14 residues. V was shortened by 6 bases and J by 3 bases, with 15 bases between the two germline ends. Germline V lookup: CDR1 MNHEY, CDR2 SMNVEV (reference sequence). The CDR3 protein is CASSPRDGLYEQYF. The CDR3, as DNA: TGTGCCAGCAGCCCCCGGGACGGTCTCTACGAGCAGTACTTC.

The rearrangement links TRBV21-1 to TRBJ1-4; the table calls TRBD1, which could not be checked here. TRBV21-1 is labeled a pseudogene. There are 17 residues in the CDR3. The CDR3 DNA reads TGTGCCAGCAGCATAGTGGACAGAGGAAAAACTAATGAAAAACTGTTTTTT. This gives the protein CASSIVDRGKTNEKLFF.

The chain combines TRBV28 with TRBJ2-7, with D possibly being TRBD2 (5 bases). Germline-derived CDR1 and CDR2 are MDHEN and SYDVKM. Trimming cost V 7 bases and J 2 bases, with 12 bases left between them. The CDR3 has 13 amino acids. CDR3 coding DNA: TGTGCCAGCACCCCCGACGGGACCTACGAGCAGTACTTC. This sequence encodes CASTPDGTYEQYF.

Concerning this clone: Additional DNA sequences in this sample encode the identical CDR3. The chain is built from TRBV6-5 and TRBJ2-7; 7 nucleotides line up with TRBD2. Germline CDR1 reads MNHEY; CDR2 reads SVGAGI. The CDR3 consists of 15 residues. Losses at the gene ends were 2 bases for V and 0 bases for J; bases not matched to a gene: 4. CDR3 bases: TGTGCCAGCAGTTACGGGCTAGCGGACTCCTACGAGCAGTACTTC. Protein sequence: CASSYGLADSYEQYF.

This chain connects TRBV19 to TRBJ1-2, with D unclear. CDR3 length: 13 amino acids. Germline V lookup: CDR1 LNHDA, CDR2 SQIVND (reference sequence). V gave up 5 bases and J gave up 3 bases, with 10 bases separating them. Written as DNA, the CDR3 is TGTGCCAGTAGTCCCCAAACAGACTATGGCTACACCTTC. Its protein product is CASSPQTDYGYTF.

V is TRBV27 and J is TRBJ2-7, with D maybe TRBD1 (5 bases). Deletions cut 6 bases from V and 2 bases from J, with 17 bases between. There are 15 residues in the CDR3. Germline V lookup: CDR1 MNHEY, CDR2 SMNVEV (reference sequence). The CDR3 region has the DNA TGTGCCAGCAGCCAAGGGGCCGGTGTTCCCTACGAGCAGTACTTC. This codes for CASSQGAGVPYEQYF.

The J gene is TRBJ2-7, the V gene TRBV9; 8 bases map to TRBD2. This CDR3 has 13 amino acids. Germline V lookup: CDR1 SGDLS, CDR2 YYNGEE. Unmatched junction bases numbered 8, after V lost 6 bases and J lost 6 bases. This CDR3 is CASNLAGGAEQYF. As DNA, the CDR3 is TGTGCCAGCAACCTGGCGGGGGGCGCCGAGCAGTACTTC.